This T cell receptor beta chain was observed in a study of human T cells and chemical hapten exposure. Time point described: patch test 2, 6 weeks after DPC sensitization. Treatment noted: therapeutic diphenylcyclopropenone sensitization with weekly scalp DPC. Per germline, CDR1 MNHEY and CDR2 SVGEGT. The CDR3 spans 14 residues. Trimming pared 7 bases from V and 7 bases from J, leaving 17 bases between. Study-wide points: Higher patch test scores went with higher counts of PT1 expanded TCRs.

Using its own MiXCR run on the RACE reads, TCRdb lists one record per CDR3 protein. The repertoire consists of more than 90,000 distinct CDR3 sequences, with more than 9.5% occurring once and the leading ten covering 2.5% to 4%. This clonotype showed up just a few times. Antigen: not known. The sequence derives from a woman aged 40 to 50 with alopecia areata. Some clones in this sample may be carry-over from other donors' samples. This chain uses TRBV6-2 or TRBV6-3 with TRBJ1-5; D is possibly TRBD1 (6 bases). Sequenced here: whole blood, sampled in connection with sensitization to the hapten diphenylcyclopropenone (DPC). CDR3 sequence reads: CASNLGGLNQPQHF. In DNA, the CDR3 is TGTGCCAGCAATTTGGGGGGCTTGAACCAGCCCCAGCATTTT.